These 29 T cell receptor beta chains share one sample of origin, sequenced in a study of Ad26.COV2.S vaccination and SARS-CoV-2 variants. The treatment is: roughly 20 received Ad26.COV2.S at low or high dose, single or two shots; roughly five received placebo; per-sample allocation not given. Sampling was done on day 63 after the first vaccine or placebo injection. Sequenced by immunoSEQ multiplex PCR; TCRdb stores in-frame clones only, minus some. The profile shows over 400,000 clones, approximately 92% of them singletons. The specimen was peripheral blood, collected in a trial of Ad26.COV2.S vaccine versus placebo. The receptor source for this set is a person between 18 and 59 years old who received the Ad26.COV2.S COVID-19 vaccine or a placebo.

This rearrangement joins TRBV5-1 to TRBJ2-3; no reliable D call. Per the germline V gene, CDR1 is SGHRS and CDR2 is YFSETQ. The CDR3 totals 14 residues. V lost 0 bases to trimming and J lost 1 base, with 6 bases between them. The DNA of the CDR3 is TGCGCCAGCAGCTTGGAACAAGGCACAGATACGCAGTATTTT. This gives the protein CASSLEQGTDTQYF.

The chain joins TRBV18 to TRBJ1-1; D may be TRBD1 (5 bases). The V gene lost 4 bases and the J gene lost 8 bases, with 11 bases spanning the gap. The CDR3 contains 12 residues. Germline V CDR1 and CDR2: KGHSH, LQKENI. The CDR3: CASSLTDREAFF. As DNA, the CDR3 is TGTGCCAGCTCACTGACTGACAGAGAAGCTTTCTTT.

The CDR3 here is CASSVPGAGGRDTQYF. CDR3 DNA sequence: TGTGCCAGCAGCGTCCCGGGCGCAGGGGGGAGAGATACGCAGTATTTT. V and J are TRBV9 and TRBJ2-3; tentatively, D is TRBD1 (7 bases). Germline CDR1 SGDLS, CDR2 YYNGEE. There are 16 residues in the CDR3. The ends were cut back, 2 bases at V and 5 bases at J, with 18 bases in the middle.

The V call is TRBV9, the J call TRBJ2-3, with D unclear. The V and J ends lost 0 bases and 7 bases respectively, with 18 bases between them. The CDR3 has 16 residues. Per germline, CDR1 SGDLS and CDR2 YYNGEE. CDR3 region: CASSVDPAPSHYTQYF. The DNA for the CDR3 is TGTGCCAGCAGCGTAGATCCAGCGCCTTCACATTATACGCAGTATTTT.

This chain connects TRBV19 to TRBJ2-1; TRBD2 aligns across 9 bases. Looked up from germline, CDR1 is LNHDA and CDR2 is SQIVND (reference sequence). V shed 0 bases, J shed 9 bases, and the junction held 12 bases outside the gene matches. The CDR3 is made up of 17 amino acids. The CDR3 is CASSIDLEAGGEGEQFF. CDR3 nucleotides: TGTGCCAGTAGTATAGATCTCGAAGCGGGAGGAGAGGGTGAGCAGTTCTTC.

The chain recombines TRBV19 with TRBJ2-1; TRBD2 matches at 7 bases. The CDR3 runs 16 residues. From germline, CDR1 is LNHDA and CDR2 SQIVND (reference sequence). The V gene end was trimmed by 0 bases and the J gene end by 4 bases; junction bases not matched to a gene: 6. The CDR3 spells CASSIDRDGGYNEQFF. CDR3 nucleotide sequence: TGTGCCAGTAGTATAGATCGCGACGGGGGGTACAATGAGCAGTTCTTC.

This clone has a handful of counts. The chain carries TRBV18 and TRBJ1-6; D gene unclear. Germline V CDR1 and CDR2: KGHSH, LQKENI. The CDR3 totals 12 residues. V shed 3 bases and J shed 10 bases, with 7 bases lying between them. In nucleotides, the CDR3 is TGTGCCAGCTCACCGGGGAGCTCACCCCTCCACTTT. Translated, it gives CASSPGSSPLHF.

This chain links TRBV11-3 with TRBJ2-3, with D hard to call. Trimming cost V 1 base and J 1 base, with 3 bases left between them. Germline V gene lookup returns CDR1 SGHNT and CDR2 YENEEA. This CDR3 has 13 residues. The CDR3 loop reads CASSLAGTDTQYF. The CDR3 coding sequence is TGTGCCAGCAGCTTAGCCGGCACAGATACGCAGTATTTT.

The V gene is TRBV15, the J gene TRBJ2-4; tentatively, D is TRBD1 or TRBD2 (5 bases each). V lost 5 bases to trimming and J lost 7 bases, with 15 bases between them. This CDR3 contains 14 residues. CDR1 is LNHNV and CDR2 is YYDKDF in the germline V gene (reference sequence). The CDR3 protein is CATSDMRGRNIQYF. Here the CDR3 DNA reads TGTGCCACCAGCGATATGAGGGGCAGGAACATTCAGTACTTC.

This chain uses TRBV6-1 with TRBJ2-7; no firm D call. CDR1 MNHNS and CDR2 SASEGT come from the germline V gene. V dropped 1 base and J dropped 9 bases, with 13 bases sitting between them. The CDR3 is made up of 13 amino acids. This CDR3 reads CASSEEGWGLQYV. The DNA of the CDR3 is TGTGCCAGCAGTGAAGAAGGGTGGGGATTGCAGTACGTC.

The V gene is TRBV24-1, the J gene TRBJ2-5; 10 bases match TRBD1. Germline lookup yields CDR1 KGHDR and CDR2 SFDVKD. V shed 7 bases and J 5 bases; nucleotides not matched to a gene: 6. This CDR3 spans 14 amino acids. This chain's CDR3 is CATRGQGSMETQYF. The DNA for the CDR3 is TGTGCCACCAGGGGACAGGGGTCAATGGAGACCCAGTACTTC.

The V call is TRBV9, the J call TRBJ2-3, with TRBD1 identical over 8 bases. The CDR3 runs to 14 residues. V dropped 2 bases and J dropped 10; count of bases not matched to a gene: 9. Per the germline V gene, CDR1 is SGDLS and CDR2 is YYNGEE. DNA of the CDR3: TGTGCCAGCAGCGTCCAGGGGGCGTCAGAATCGCAGTATTTT. It translates to CASSVQGASESQYF.

The DNA for the CDR3 is TGCAGCGTTACTGGGACACCCTCAGAGACACCCTACAATGAGCAGTTCTTC. Translation: CSVTGTPSETPYNEQFF. The chain is built from TRBV29-1 and TRBJ2-1, with D perhaps TRBD1 (6 bases). Germline CDR1 reads SQVTM; CDR2 reads ANQGSEA. The CDR3 spans 17 residues. V was pared by 5 bases and J by 2 bases, with 22 bases between.

This clone was detected only once. The chain recombines TRBV6-2 or TRBV6-3 with TRBJ2-1; D gene ambiguous. V dropped 1 base and J dropped 0 bases, with 7 bases sitting between them. Germline V lookup: CDR1 MNHEY, CDR2 SVGEGT. This CDR3 contains 15 residues. The chain's CDR3 is CASSYYTGSYNEQFF. The CDR3 bases are TGTGCCAGCAGTTACTACACCGGCTCCTACAATGAGCAGTTCTTC.

This chain links TRBV9 with TRBJ2-3; no clear D. V lost 1 base to trimming and J lost 2 bases, with 8 bases between them. The CDR3 consists of 14 residues. Germline loops: CDR1 SGDLS, CDR2 YYNGEE. The chain's CDR3 is CASSVSQFTDTQYF. Written as DNA, the CDR3 is TGTGCCAGCAGCGTATCCCAGTTCACAGATACGCAGTATTTT.

J is TRBJ1-1 and V is TRBV7-8; D might be TRBD1 (5 bases). This CDR3 is built from 16 residues. V shed 5 bases and J shed 3 bases, with 19 bases lying between them. Germline V gene data show CDR1 as SGHVS and CDR2 as FQNEAQ. The CDR3 nucleotides are TGTGCCAGCAGCCCCGCGGGGGGTCTGGGACACACTGAAGCTTTCTTT. Its protein product is CASSPAGGLGHTEAFF.

This rearrangement joins TRBV30 to TRBJ2-2; the D gene is possibly TRBD2 (5 bases). Trimming removed 2 bases from V and 5 bases from J, with 21 bases in between. The CDR3 spans 17 residues. The germline CDR1 and CDR2 sequences are GTSNPN and SVGIG (reference sequence). CDR3 region: CAWSSTRTGFRTGELFF. The CDR3 DNA reads TGTGCCTGGAGTTCAACCCGGACTGGATTCAGGACCGGGGAGCTGTTTTTT.

The chain carries TRBV18 and TRBJ2-1; 10 nucleotides agree with TRBD2. With 6 bases clipped from V and 8 bases from J, the junction kept 13 bases outside the gene matches. CDR3 size: 16 residues. The V gene's germline CDR1 is KGHSH and CDR2 LQKENI. The CDR3, as DNA: TGTGCCAGCTCTACACCCAGCGGGGGGGCCCTTGATGAGCAGTTCTTC. Encoded protein: CASSTPSGGALDEQFF. Filled out from reference TRBV18 and TRBJ2-1, the complete variable domain reads NAGVMQNPRHLVRRRGQEARLRCSPMKGHSHVYWYRQLPEEGLKFMVYLQKENIIDESGMPKERFSAEFPKEGPSILRIQQVVRGDSAAYFCASSTPSGGALDEQFFGPGTRLTVL.

The chain couples TRBV7-8 to TRBJ1-5, with a tentative D call TRBD1 (6 bases). Germline-derived CDR1 and CDR2 are SGHVS and FQNEAQ. CDR3 size: 14 residues. V was shortened by 5 bases and J by 3 bases, with 11 bases between the two germline ends. The CDR3 reads CASSGGTLNQPQHF. The DNA for the CDR3 is TGTGCCAGCAGCGGGGGGACACTCAATCAGCCCCAGCATTTT.

V and J are TRBV18 and TRBJ2-4; D possibly uses TRBD1 or TRBD2 (5 bases each). CDR3 length equals 14 residues. The V gene's germline CDR1 is KGHSH and CDR2 LQKENI. V lost 3 bases, J lost 5 bases, and 11 bases lay in between. DNA of the CDR3: TGTGCCAGCTCACCTCCGGGACGGCAAAACATTCAGTACTTC. Its protein product is CASSPPGRQNIQYF.

The rearrangement links TRBV12-5 to TRBJ1-5; 9 positions match TRBD1. V was pared by 2 bases and J by 2 bases, with 7 bases of the junction left unmatched. Germline assignment: CDR1 LGHNT and CDR2 FRNRAP. The CDR3 has 17 amino acids. The CDR3 sequence: CASGLSPDRGRNQPQHF. CDR3 in DNA: TGTGCTAGTGGTTTGTCCCCGGACAGGGGTCGCAATCAGCCCCAGCATTTT.

The chain uses TRBV5-1 and TRBJ2-3; tentatively, D is TRBD2 (6 bases). Looked up from germline, CDR1 is SGHRS and CDR2 is YFSETQ. V lost 7 bases, J lost 5 bases, and 14 bases lay in between. The CDR3 length is 13 residues. The CDR3 loop is CASSDGTVDTQYF. CDR3 nucleotides: TGCGCCAGCTCAGACGGGACTGTAGATACGCAGTATTTT.

The V gene is TRBV18, the J gene TRBJ1-1; possible D gene TRBD1, 5 bases. The V gene's germline CDR1 is KGHSH and CDR2 LQKENI. The CDR3 sequence is 14 residues long. Trimming pared 3 bases from V and 4 bases from J, leaving 12 bases between. DNA of the CDR3: TGTGCCAGCTCACCGGGGACGGCAGCCACTGAAGCTTTCTTT. It codes for CASSPGTAATEAFF.

This chain links TRBV5-4 with TRBJ2-3; 9 nucleotides align to TRBD2. The germline V gene has CDR1 SGHNT and CDR2 YYREEE (reference sequence). The length of the CDR3 is 15 residues. The V gene end was trimmed by 5 bases and the J gene end by 3 bases; junction bases not matched to a gene: 7. The CDR3 DNA follows: TGTGCCAGCAGTTCCTTAGCGGGAGTGACAGATACGCAGTATTTT. This encodes CASSSLAGVTDTQYF.

The V and J genes are TRBV21-1 and TRBJ1-4. TRBV21-1 is labeled a pseudogene. The CDR3 spans 13 residues. CDR3 DNA sequence: TGTGCCAGGATCGATGGGGTTAATGAAAAACTGTTTTTT. Protein: CARIDGVNEKLFF.

The chain uses TRBV5-4 and TRBJ1-5; D uncertain. The CDR3 has 13 residues. Germline values: CDR1 SGHNT, CDR2 YYREEE (reference sequence). V was clipped by 2 bases and J by 2 bases, with 5 bases between them. CDR3 nucleotides: TGTGCCAGCAGCTTCGGGGGCAATCAGCCCCAGCATTTT. Protein: CASSFGGNQPQHF.

V and J are TRBV5-8 and TRBJ1-4; 7 bases align to TRBD1. The V gene's germline CDR1 is SGHTS and CDR2 YDEGEE. V was pared by 4 bases and J by 7 bases, with 10 bases of the junction left unmatched. CDR3 length equals 15 residues. Here the CDR3 DNA reads TGTGCCAGCAGCCCATGGGACAGCGGGAGTGAAAAACTGTTTTTT. Its protein is CASSPWDSGSEKLFF.

The CDR3 DNA reads TGTGCCTGGAGCCCAGCCTGGGACAGGGGGCATGGCTACACCTTC. The encoded protein is CAWSPAWDRGHGYTF. The chain uses TRBV30 and TRBJ1-2; 12 bases are shared with TRBD1. There are 15 residues in the CDR3. V lost 3 bases to trimming and J lost 6 bases; unmatched junction nucleotides: 8. Germline V gene sequence: CDR1 GTSNPN, CDR2 SVGIG (reference sequence).

The chain recombines TRBV21-1 with TRBJ1-2. TRBV21-1 is flagged as a pseudogene. This CDR3 is built from 16 residues. CDR3 region: CASSKAAGTGDYGYTF. The CDR3, as DNA: TGTGCCAGCAGCAAAGCGGCGGGTACCGGGGACTATGGCTACACCTTC.